The 15 T cell receptor beta chains listed next were all sequenced from one sample in a study of blood T cell repertoires in COVID-19. The method was immunoSEQ multiplex PCR; TCRdb's version includes in-frame clones alone and lacks a portion of them. The top ten hold under 5% of the sample, which has roughly 200,000 clones, around 81% seen once. Sequences were obtained from peripheral blood. These receptor sequences come from a man aged 50-59 years with active or convalescent COVID-19.

V and J are TRBV11-2 and TRBJ1-6; 10 bases fit TRBD1. The length of the CDR3 is 18 residues. Per germline, CDR1 SGHAT and CDR2 FQNNGV. V shed 0 bases, J shed 2 bases, and the junction held 4 bases outside the gene matches. The CDR3 bases are TGTGCCAGCAGCTTAGAAAGGACAGGGGGAACCTATAATTCACCCCTCCACTTT. Its protein product is CASSLERTGGTYNSPLHF.

The V gene is TRBV24-1, the J gene TRBJ1-5; 7 bases fit TRBD1. The CDR3 runs to 14 residues. V was clipped by 4 bases and J by 7 bases; unmatched bases: 6. Germline loops: CDR1 KGHDR, CDR2 SFDVKD. Here the CDR3 DNA reads TGTGCCACCAGTGACCAGACAGGGAACCAGCCCCAGCATTTT. This codes for CATSDQTGNQPQHF.

This chain joins TRBV24-1 and TRBJ2-1, with 9 bases that match TRBD1. CDR1 and CDR2 (germline): KGHDR, SFDVKD. V trimming: 2 bases; J trimming: 7 bases; junction bases outside the gene matches: 2. This CDR3 contains 14 residues. The CDR3 is CATSDSGTGNEQFF. The CDR3 nucleotides read TGTGCCACCAGTGATTCGGGGACAGGGAATGAGCAGTTCTTC.

This sequence joins TRBV14 and TRBJ1-1, with 7 bases lining up with TRBD1. Germline CDR1 reads SGHDN; CDR2 reads FVKESK. Trimming at V came to 0 bases and at J to 1 base, leaving 11 bases not matched to a gene. The CDR3 consists of 18 residues. The CDR3 sequence is CASSQDAPLTGANTEAFF. The CDR3 DNA is TGTGCCAGCAGCCAAGATGCCCCCCTTACAGGGGCGAACACTGAAGCTTTCTTT.

V and J are TRBV14 and TRBJ1-1; D not certain. Looked up from germline, CDR1 is SGHDN and CDR2 is FVKESK. The CDR3 has 13 residues. The germline V and J ends were trimmed by 5 bases and 8 bases, with 15 bases remaining between them. The DNA of the CDR3 is TGTGCCAGCAGCTTAGAGAGCAGCGTGGAAGCTTTCTTT. As protein: CASSLESSVEAFF.

The chain links TRBV5-1 to TRBJ2-7; D not resolved. Germline CDR1 and CDR2: SGHRS and YFSETQ. The CDR3 sequence is 13 residues long. V lost 0 bases and J 2 bases, leaving 6 bases between the germline ends. The CDR3 DNA reads TGCGCCAGCAGCTTGGATACAGCCTACGAGCAGTACTTC. Translation gives CASSLDTAYEQYF.

Only a few counts were recorded for this clone. The rearrangement joins TRBV5-1 to TRBJ2-1; 8 positions match TRBD1. Germline V lookup: CDR1 SGHRS, CDR2 YFSETQ. The CDR3 totals 16 residues. Trimming at V came to 4 bases and at J to 3 bases, leaving 9 bases not matched to a gene. The CDR3 DNA is TGCGCCAGCAGCCGCGTCCCGGGACAGGACTACAATGAGCAGTTCTTC. It is translated as CASSRVPGQDYNEQFF.

The CDR3 reads CASSTLQGRNDNEQFF. The CDR3 DNA sequence: TGTGCCAGCAGCACACTCCAGGGAAGGAACGACAATGAGCAGTTCTTC. This sequence joins TRBV13 and TRBJ2-1; D perhaps matches TRBD1 (5 bases). The CDR3 is made up of 16 amino acids. The V and J ends lost 5 bases and 5 bases respectively, with 19 bases between them. Germline CDR1 reads PRHDT; CDR2 reads FYEKMQ (reference sequence).

This chain connects TRBV27 to TRBJ1-5, with TRBD1 identical over 7 bases. Losses at the gene ends were 8 bases for V and 5 bases for J; bases not matched to a gene: 6. The CDR3 is 13 residues long. The V gene's germline CDR1 is MNHEY and CDR2 SMNVEV (reference sequence). CDR3 in amino acids: CASGRTGDQPQHF. CDR3 DNA: TGTGCCAGCGGTCGGACAGGCGATCAGCCCCAGCATTTT.

The chain combines TRBV19 with TRBJ1-5; tentatively, D is TRBD1 (5 bases). This CDR3 has 17 residues. Germline CDR1 is LNHDA and CDR2 is SQIVND (reference sequence). V shed 7 bases and J shed 1 base, with 20 bases lying between them. The CDR3 spells CASTTNAGGSSNQPQHF. The CDR3 coding sequence is TGTGCCAGTACCACTAATGCCGGGGGGAGCAGCAATCAGCCCCAGCATTTT.

V and J are TRBV30 and TRBJ2-2; D not certain. CDR3 length equals 12 residues. From germline, CDR1 is GTSNPN and CDR2 SVGIG (reference sequence). Trimming pared 3 bases from V and 5 bases from J, leaving 7 bases between. CDR3 amino acids: CAWRVETGELFF. The CDR3 DNA reads as TGTGCCTGGAGGGTAGAAACCGGGGAGCTGTTTTTT.

The V call is TRBV5-6, the J call TRBJ1-5; no clear D. Trimming stripped 1 base from V and 6 bases from J, with 11 bases between. The CDR3 extends over 14 amino acids. In germline, CDR1 is SGHDT, CDR2 YYEEEE. CDR3 coding DNA: TGTGCCAGCAGCTTGTTCGGGAAACCTCAGCCCCAGCATTTT. The encoded protein is CASSLFGKPQPQHF.

The chain joins TRBV19 to TRBJ1-5; 8 bases are a match to TRBD1. This CDR3 is built from 16 residues. V trimming: 0 bases; J trimming: 4 bases; junction bases outside the gene matches: 5. CDR1 is LNHDA, CDR2 SQIVND, per germline (reference sequence). The CDR3 region is CASSIDQTGGNQPQHF. CDR3 in DNA: TGTGCCAGTAGTATAGATCAAACAGGGGGGAATCAGCCCCAGCATTTT.

The table lists this clone with a count of one. This rearrangement joins TRBV18 to TRBJ2-7; TRBD1 matches at 9 bases. Germline V gene lookup returns CDR1 KGHSH and CDR2 LQKENI. This CDR3 is 16 amino acids long. After removal of 3 bases from V and 2 bases from J, the junction contained 8 bases not matched to a gene. CDR3 loop: CASSPLGTGGAYEQYF. As DNA, the CDR3 is TGTGCCAGCTCACCCCTGGGAACAGGGGGCGCCTACGAGCAGTACTTC.

This clone was detected a few times. The chain links TRBV7-9 to TRBJ1-5; D gene unclear. Deletions cut 4 bases from V and 7 bases from J, with 8 bases between. Germline V lookup: CDR1 SEHNR, CDR2 FQNEAQ (reference sequence). This CDR3 is built from 12 residues. The CDR3 nucleotides read TGTGCCAGCAGCTCCGGGGTCCAGCCCCAGCATTTT. Translation gives CASSSGVQPQHF.